These 16 T cell receptor beta chains came from one sample sequenced in a study of T cell responses to AZD1222 COVID-19 vaccine. Clones were sequenced by immunoSEQ multiplex PCR, and TCRdb holds only the in-frame ones, with some missing. Found here are about 120,000 clones, 80% to 95% of them singletons; the top ten hold 3.5% to 4.5%. This specimen consisted of peripheral blood, obtained 28 days after the second dose of the MenACWY control vaccine. The receptor source for this set is an adult who received the MenACWY meningococcal vaccine as a control.

The J gene is TRBJ2-1, the V gene TRBV15; TRBD2 agrees at 9 bases. In germline, CDR1 is LNHNV, CDR2 YYDKDF (reference sequence). V was pared by 5 bases and J by 5 bases, with 10 bases of the junction left unmatched. The CDR3 consists of 16 residues. The chain's CDR3 is CATSGRLAGANNEQFF. For the CDR3, the DNA is TGTGCCACCAGCGGCCGTTTAGCGGGGGCAAACAATGAGCAGTTCTTC. Based on the CDR3 plus reference TRBV15 and TRBJ2-1, the full variable domain is DAMVIQNPRYQVTQFGKPVTLSCSQTLNHNVMYWYQQKSSQAPKLLFHYYDKDFNNEADTPDNFQSRRPNTSFCFLDIRSPGLGDTAMYLCATSGRLAGANNEQFFGPGTRLTVL.

V and J are TRBV10-3 and TRBJ1-4; D not certain. The CDR3 loop spans 15 amino acids. V was clipped by 5 bases and J by 5 bases, with 15 bases between them. CDR1 is ENHRY and CDR2 is SYGVKD in the germline V gene. The CDR3 is CAISRGGRQNEKLFF. CDR3 bases: TGTGCCATCAGTCGAGGTGGCAGGCAGAATGAAAAACTGTTTTTT.

The rearrangement uses TRBV23-1 and TRBJ2-7; D is undetermined. TRBV23-1 is an open reading frame whose function is uncertain. CDR3 length: 11 amino acids. Trimming took 9 bases from V and 5 from J, leaving 11 bases between them. CDR3 sequence reads: CARRRMHEQYF. The CDR3 DNA follows: TGCGCCAGGAGACGAATGCACGAGCAGTACTTC.

This clone was seen a single time. The chain employs TRBV6-2 or TRBV6-3 and TRBJ1-4; D call uncertain. This CDR3 spans 16 amino acids. From germline, CDR1 is MNHEY and CDR2 SVGEGT. The V and J ends lost 2 bases and 2 bases respectively, with 12 bases between them. Written as DNA, the CDR3 is TGTGCCAGCAGTTACGGCGCACGGAGCACTAATGAAAAACTGTTTTTT. The encoded protein is CASSYGARSTNEKLFF.

The V call is TRBV6-5, the J call TRBJ1-2; possible D gene TRBD1, 5 bases. V lost 5 bases, J lost 0 bases, and 10 bases lay in between. This CDR3 has 14 amino acids. Germline V gives CDR1 MNHEY, CDR2 SVGAGI. Written as DNA, the CDR3 is TGTGCCAGCAGTCGGGGCCGAACTAACTATGGCTACACCTTC. It translates to CASSRGRTNYGYTF.

The chain is built from TRBV9 and TRBJ2-2; TRBD1 matches at 7 bases. The CDR3 has 15 amino acids. Germline V gene data show CDR1 as SGDLS and CDR2 as YYNGEE. With V trimmed by 7 bases and J by 7 bases, 13 bases remained unmatched. CDR3 residues: CASRASDRVNGELFF. The CDR3 nucleotides are TGTGCCAGCCGCGCCTCAGACAGGGTAAACGGGGAGCTGTTTTTT.

The V call is TRBV6-1, the J call TRBJ1-1; TRBD1 agrees at 8 bases. The CDR3 covers 17 residues. The germline V gene encodes CDR1 MNHNS and CDR2 SASEGT. Trimming removed 2 bases from V and 2 bases from J; junction bases left unmatched: 10. CDR3 residues: CASSEWAGGGGNTEAFF. CDR3 nucleotides: TGTGCCAGCAGTGAATGGGCAGGGGGCGGCGGAAACACTGAAGCTTTCTTT.

The gene calls are TRBV6-5 and TRBJ1-3; TRBD1 matches 9 bases. Germline V gene data show CDR1 as MNHEY and CDR2 as SVGAGI. The V segment lost 2 bases and the J segment 4 bases; nucleotides outside the gene matches: 3. This CDR3 has 15 amino acids. CDR3 in amino acids: CASSYRTGVGNTIYF. Written as DNA, the CDR3 is TGTGCCAGCAGTTACCGGACAGGGGTGGGAAACACCATATATTTT.

The CDR3 DNA follows: TGTGCCAGTAGTCCCCGGGACAGCTACGAGCAGTACGTC. Translated, it gives CASSPRDSYEQYV. The chain couples TRBV19 to TRBJ2-7; TRBD1 agrees at 7 bases. CDR1 LNHDA and CDR2 SQIVND come from the germline V gene (reference sequence). J was trimmed by 3 bases and V by 5 bases; bases with no gene match: 4. The CDR3 runs 13 residues.

The chain's CDR3 is CASSLWTEETQYF. CDR3 nucleotides: TGTGCCAGCTCACTGTGGACAGAAGAGACCCAGTACTTC. This chain joins TRBV18 and TRBJ2-5; possibly TRBD1 for D (6 bases). CDR1 and CDR2 from the germline V gene are KGHSH and LQKENI. This CDR3 spans 13 amino acids. V lost 4 bases to trimming and J lost 3 bases, with 9 bases between them.

This rearrangement joins TRBV12-3 or TRBV12-4 to TRBJ1-2; D gene ambiguous. This CDR3 has 13 amino acids. Trimming stripped 7 bases from V and 3 bases from J, with 12 bases between. In nucleotides, the CDR3 is TGTGCCAGCAAGCAAGGGATGTACTATGGCTACACCTTC. Protein product: CASKQGMYYGYTF.

The gene calls are TRBV18 and TRBJ2-5; TRBD1 matches at 10 bases. Germline values: CDR1 KGHSH, CDR2 LQKENI. The J segment lost 5 bases and the V segment lost 4 bases, leaving 1 base of the junction unmatched. The CDR3 has 13 amino acids. The CDR3 reads CASSLGQGETQYF. CDR3 nucleotides: TGTGCCAGCTCACTGGGACAGGGGGAGACCCAGTACTTC.

The J gene is TRBJ1-1, the V gene TRBV19; D gene unclear. V was pared by 5 bases and J by 1 base, with 8 bases between. The CDR3 spans 13 residues. The germline gives CDR1 LNHDA, CDR2 SQIVND (reference sequence). In DNA form, the CDR3 reads TGTGCCAGTAGTTGGCAGCAGAACACTGAAGCTTTCTTT. Its translation is CASSWQQNTEAFF.

V usage is TRBV11-2 and J usage is TRBJ2-2; D is ambiguous. This CDR3 is 12 amino acids long. V was pared by 5 bases and J by 6 bases, with 7 bases between. Germline loops: CDR1 SGHAT, CDR2 FQNNGV. CDR3 nucleotide sequence: TGTGCCAGCAGCGCGATCCCCGGGGAGCTGTTTTTT. Translating it yields CASSAIPGELFF.

This clone was seen only a few times. The chain joins TRBV29-1 to TRBJ2-1, with 7 nucleotides matching TRBD2. This CDR3 has 14 residues. Germline-derived CDR1 and CDR2 are SQVTM and ANQGSEA. V gave up 1 base and J gave up 6 bases; unmatched junction bases: 6. The CDR3 DNA sequence: TGCAGCGTTGAAGGGACCGGGAGGTCCAATGAGCAGTTCTTC. It specifies CSVEGTGRSNEQFF.

V is TRBV11-2 and J is TRBJ2-3; no firm D call. The CDR3 extends over 16 amino acids. Germline V gene data show CDR1 as SGHAT and CDR2 as FQNNGV. V shed 0 bases and J shed 2 bases, with 12 bases lying between them. The CDR3 reads CASSLDPPHFTDTQYF. CDR3 DNA sequence: TGTGCCAGCAGCTTAGATCCCCCTCACTTCACAGATACGCAGTATTTT.